Presented here are 13 T cell receptor beta chains from one specimen sequenced in a study of shared clonotypes between healthy human individuals. The protocol was immunoSEQ multiplex PCR, while the TCRdb copy is restricted to in-frame clones and leaves out a portion. The top ten clones hold over 9.5% of a sample with about 490,000 clones, 65% to 80% of them seen once. The specimen was PBMCs. These TCRs come from a woman aged 40 to 49 in good health. Some clones in this sample may be carry-over from other donors' samples.

This chain links TRBV7-2 with TRBJ2-7, with D tentatively TRBD2 (5 bases). In germline, CDR1 is SGHTA, CDR2 FQGNSA. V was cut by 1 base and J by 2 bases, with 6 bases left in between. The CDR3 loop spans 13 amino acids. CDR3 coding DNA: TGTGCCAGCAGCTTAGGAGGGACCTACGAGCAGTACTTC. Its protein is CASSLGGTYEQYF.

The chain joins TRBV7-2 to TRBJ2-7; a possible D gene is TRBD2 (6 bases). Germline-derived CDR1 and CDR2 are SGHTA and FQGNSA. This CDR3 contains 14 residues. V gave up 0 bases and J gave up 3 bases, with 9 bases separating them. CDR3 sequence reads: CASSLAPGDYEQYF. The CDR3, as DNA: TGTGCCAGCAGCTTAGCGCCGGGGGACTACGAGCAGTACTTC.

The rearrangement joins TRBV20-1 to TRBJ1-2, with D possibly being TRBD1 (6 bases). With 4 bases removed from V and 12 bases from J, the gap between germline ends came to 15 bases. This CDR3 comprises 11 residues. Germline V gene sequence: CDR1 DFQATT, CDR2 SNEGSKA (reference sequence). The CDR3 nucleotides are TGCAGTGCTAAGGGCAGGGGCCCCCACACCTTC. Its protein product is CSAKGRGPHTF.

This clone was observed a handful of times. The rearrangement links TRBV11-3 to TRBJ2-1, with 7 bases fitting TRBD2. V trimming: 5 bases; J trimming: 9 bases; junction bases outside the gene matches: 7. Looked up from germline, CDR1 is SGHNT and CDR2 is YENEEA. The CDR3 is 13 residues long. The CDR3 loop is CASSRTRSAEQFF. Written as DNA, the CDR3 is TGTGCCAGCAGCAGGACTAGGTCGGCTGAGCAGTTCTTC.

In DNA form, the CDR3 reads TGTGCCAGCAGTAGCGGGAGAAGCACCGGGGAGCTGTTTTTT. Its protein product is CASSSGRSTGELFF. This rearrangement joins TRBV28 to TRBJ2-2, with 8 bases matching TRBD2. This CDR3 spans 14 amino acids. V lost 5 bases to trimming and J lost 4 bases; unmatched junction nucleotides: 3. Germline CDR1 reads MDHEN; CDR2 reads SYDVKM. Combining the CDR3 with reference TRBV28 and TRBJ2-2 gives the whole variable domain DVKVTQSSRYLVKRTGEKVFLECVQDMDHENMFWYRQDPGLGLRLIYFSYDVKMKEKGDIPEGYSVSREKKERFSLILESASTNQTSMYLCASSSGRSTGELFFGEGSRLTVL.

A few counts support this clone. The gene calls are TRBV15 and TRBJ2-5; D possibly matches TRBD1 or TRBD2 (5 bases each). This CDR3 region has 14 residues. Germline values: CDR1 LNHNV, CDR2 YYDKDF (reference sequence). Trimming cost V 4 bases and J 4 bases, with 13 bases left between them. CDR3 residues: CATSKQQEVETQYF. CDR3 nucleotide sequence: TGTGCCACCAGCAAGCAACAGGAGGTAGAGACCCAGTACTTC.

The rearrangement links TRBV5-4 to TRBJ2-7; 7 bases match TRBD2. The ends lost 5 bases at V and 2 bases at J; junction bases unmatched: 7. The CDR3 covers 14 residues. CDR1 is SGHNT and CDR2 is YYREEE in the germline V gene (reference sequence). The CDR3 sequence: CASSSLADTYEQYF. The CDR3 DNA sequence: TGTGCCAGCAGTTCTCTAGCGGATACCTACGAGCAGTACTTC.

This sequence joins TRBV30 and TRBJ2-7; 7 bases align to TRBD2. This CDR3 is 14 amino acids long. The germline V gene has CDR1 GTSNPN and CDR2 SVGIG (reference sequence). Trimming at V came to 0 bases and at J to 7 bases, leaving 9 bases not matched to a gene. The CDR3 DNA reads TGTGCCTGGAGTGTAGGGGCGGGAGTTGGGGAGCAGTACTTC. Encoded protein: CAWSVGAGVGEQYF.

The chain couples TRBV6-1 to TRBJ2-7, with 14 bases that match TRBD2. Germline trimming cut 6 bases from V and 3 bases from J; bases unmatched to any gene: 7. The CDR3 is 16 residues long. Looked up from germline, CDR1 is MNHNS and CDR2 is SASEGT. This CDR3 is CASSEQGLAGVYEQYF. In DNA form, the CDR3 reads TGTGCCAGCAGCGAACAGGGACTAGCGGGAGTCTACGAGCAGTACTTC.

The rearrangement uses TRBV27 and TRBJ2-1; maybe TRBD1 (5 bases). CDR3 size: 15 residues. Germline V gene sequence: CDR1 MNHEY, CDR2 SMNVEV (reference sequence). Trimming cost V 5 bases and J 1 base, with 12 bases left between them. Here the CDR3 DNA reads TGTGCCAGCAGTGACGGCCAGGGTTCCTACAATGAGCAGTTCTTC. Translated: CASSDGQGSYNEQFF.

The rearrangement uses TRBV15 and TRBJ2-2; no clear D. Germline V gene lookup returns CDR1 LNHNV and CDR2 YYDKDF (reference sequence). The V end was cut by 1 base, the J end by 0 bases, with 15 bases between. This CDR3 has 18 residues. The CDR3 DNA sequence: TGTGCCACCAGCAGAGGCGCTGGAGTGAACCCGAACACCGGGGAGCTGTTTTTT. It translates to CATSRGAGVNPNTGELFF.

About this clone itself: This same CDR3 is encoded by further DNA sequences in the sample. The chain links TRBV10-3 to TRBJ2-7; maybe TRBD1 (6 bases). Trimming removed 6 bases at V and 3 bases at J, with 12 bases between. CDR3 length equals 13 residues. In germline, CDR1 is ENHRY, CDR2 SYGVKD. The CDR3 nucleotides read TGTGCCATCAGCCCCACAGGGAACTACGAGCAGTACTTC. Its protein is CAISPTGNYEQYF.

The V and J genes are TRBV7-2 and TRBJ2-7; D not resolved. The CDR3 consists of 13 residues. The V end lost 2 bases, the J end lost 2 bases, and 7 bases lay between the germline ends. The V gene's germline CDR1 is SGHTA and CDR2 FQGNSA. DNA of the CDR3: TGTGCCAGCAGCTTATTTCCGGCCTACGAGCAGTACTTC. As protein: CASSLFPAYEQYF.